These T cell receptor beta chains were read from a single sample in a study of T cell repertoires in cytomegalovirus infection. TCRdb ran MiXCR on the reads and lists one entry per CDR3 protein. In the table there are 200,000 to 300,000 distinct CDR3 sequences, roughly an eighth of which are singletons. Material: PBMCs. These receptors were taken from a human donor in good health (CMV status not recorded). Some clones in this sample may be carry-over from other donors' samples. The CDR3 runs from the conserved cysteine through the conserved F or W. D genes are given only for firm matches. Size values are once, few and many counts, or a class for expanded clones, and some rows have none.

clone size: -
D gene: -
V gene: TRBV29-1
J gene: TRBJ2-5
CDR3 protein: CSVEAAEGETQYF
CDR3 DNA: TGCAGCGTTGAAGCGGCGGAAGGAGAGACCCAGTACTTC

clone size: -
D gene: -
V gene: TRBV20-1
J gene: TRBJ2-1
CDR3 protein: CRLPDRVYNEQFF
CDR3 DNA: TGCAGGCTACCGGACAGAGTATACAATGAGCAGTTCTTC

clone size: -
D gene: -
V gene: TRBV20-1
J gene: TRBJ1-5
CDR3 protein: CSASARDNQPQHF
CDR3 DNA: TGCAGTGCTAGCGCTAGGGACAATCAGCCCCAGCATTTT

clone size: few
D gene: -
V gene: TRBV3-1
J gene: TRBJ2-7
CDR3 protein: CASSQVPDSYEQYF
CDR3 DNA: TGTGCCAGCAGCCAAGTGCCAGACTCCTACGAGCAGTACTTC

clone size: few
D gene: -
V gene: TRBV7-9
J gene: TRBJ1-6
CDR3 protein: CASSARGGPLHF
CDR3 DNA: TGTGCCAGCAGCGCTCGGGGGGGACCCCTCCACTTT

clone size: few
D gene: -
V gene: TRBV18
J gene: TRBJ2-7
CDR3 protein: CASSQKRTVYEQYF
CDR3 DNA: TGTGCCAGCTCACAAAAAAGGACAGTCTACGAGCAGTACTTC

clone size: -
D gene: -
V gene: TRBV2
J gene: TRBJ2-3
CDR3 protein: CASSEVGVSTDTQYF
CDR3 DNA: TGTGCCAGCAGTGAAGTGGGGGTTAGCACAGATACGCAGTATTTT

clone size: many
D gene: TRBD2
V gene: TRBV7-2
J gene: TRBJ2-5
CDR3 protein: CASTRGGGGETQYF
CDR3 DNA: TGTGCCAGCACCCGGGGGGGGGGCGGGGAGACCCAGTACTTC

clone size: -
D gene: TRBD2
V gene: TRBV29-1
J gene: TRBJ2-3
CDR3 protein: CSVEGRGGISDTQYF
CDR3 DNA: TGCAGCGTTGAAGGTCGCGGGGGGATCTCAGATACGCAGTATTTT

clone size: many
D gene: TRBD2
V gene: TRBV18
J gene: TRBJ2-1
CDR3 protein: CASSPQLAGGNEQFF
CDR3 DNA: TGTGCCAGCTCACCACAACTAGCGGGAGGAAATGAGCAGTTCTTC

clone size: -
D gene: -
V gene: TRBV29-1
J gene: TRBJ1-1
CDR3 protein: CSVEASLNTEAFF
CDR3 DNA: TGCAGCGTTGAGGCATCCTTGAACACTGAAGCTTTCTTT

clone size: few
D gene: TRBD2
V gene: TRBV24-1
J gene: TRBJ2-1
CDR3 protein: CATSDPSGGHNEQFF
CDR3 DNA: TGTGCCACCAGTGACCCTAGCGGGGGCCACAATGAGCAGTTCTTC

clone size: many
D gene: -
V gene: TRBV15
J gene: TRBJ2-7
CDR3 protein: CATSRDRSEQYF
CDR3 DNA: TGTGCCACCAGCAGAGATCGCTCCGAGCAGTACTTC

clone size: -
D gene: -
V gene: TRBV20-1
J gene: TRBJ1-2
CDR3 protein: CSAPTTRGDGYTF
CDR3 DNA: TGCAGTGCCCCTACTACCAGGGGAGATGGCTACACCTTC

clone size: -
D gene: -
V gene: TRBV5-4
J gene: TRBJ2-5
CDR3 protein: CASSLKVGQETQYF
CDR3 DNA: TGTGCCAGCAGCTTGAAAGTAGGCCAAGAGACCCAGTACTTC

clone size: -
D gene: -
V gene: TRBV19
J gene: TRBJ1-5
CDR3 protein: CASSIGAVRGNQPQHF
CDR3 DNA: TGTGCCAGTAGTATAGGGGCCGTGAGAGGGAATCAGCCCCAGCATTTT

clone size: many
D gene: -
V gene: TRBV12-3/TRBV12-4
J gene: TRBJ1-5
CDR3 protein: CASSLEGQLNQPQHF
CDR3 DNA: TGTGCCAGCAGTTTAGAGGGTCAACTCAATCAGCCCCAGCATTTT

clone size: many
D gene: TRBD2
V gene: TRBV19
J gene: TRBJ2-3
CDR3 protein: CASSKDQAGSTDTQYF
CDR3 DNA: TGTGCCAGTAGTAAGGATCAAGCGGGAAGCACAGATACGCAGTATTTT

clone size: many
D gene: TRBD2
V gene: TRBV19
J gene: TRBJ2-7
CDR3 protein: CASSLTWTSGRGYEQYF
CDR3 DNA: TGTGCCAGTAGTCTGACTTGGACTAGCGGGAGGGGATACGAGCAGTACTTC

clone size: many
D gene: TRBD1
V gene: TRBV10-3
J gene: TRBJ2-7
CDR3 protein: CAISLGQGGEQYF
CDR3 DNA: TGTGCCATCAGCCTGGGACAGGGGGGCGAGCAGTACTTC

clone size: many
D gene: -
V gene: TRBV7-2
J gene: TRBJ1-3
CDR3 protein: CASSLRGSGGNTIYF
CDR3 DNA: TGTGCCAGCAGCTTAAGGGGGTCGGGCGGAAACACCATATATTTT

clone size: -
D gene: TRBD1
V gene: TRBV29-1
J gene: TRBJ2-5
CDR3 protein: CSVVPGGLETQYF
CDR3 DNA: TGCAGCGTTGTGCCAGGGGGCTTGGAGACCCAGTACTTC

clone size: few
D gene: TRBD1
V gene: TRBV5-6
J gene: TRBJ2-3
CDR3 protein: CASSLRTGTSDTQYF
CDR3 DNA: TGTGCCAGCAGCCTGCGGACAGGGACATCAGATACGCAGTATTTT

clone size: medium-sized
D gene: -
V gene: TRBV28
J gene: TRBJ1-2
CDR3 protein: CASSSTYIVDRPNYGYTF
CDR3 DNA: TGTGCCAGCAGTTCAACCTATATCGTGGACCGACCTAACTATGGCTACACCTTC

clone size: -
D gene: -
V gene: TRBV19
J gene: TRBJ2-2
CDR3 protein: CASEVSPNTGELFF
CDR3 DNA: TGTGCCAGTGAGGTCAGCCCGAACACCGGGGAGCTGTTTTTT

clone size: -
D gene: -
V gene: TRBV28
J gene: TRBJ1-1
CDR3 protein: CASSPPRRGGEAFF
CDR3 DNA: TGTGCCAGCAGTCCCCCGCGACGCGGAGGTGAAGCTTTCTTT

clone size: -
D gene: -
V gene: TRBV20-1
J gene: TRBJ1-3
CDR3 protein: CSAKHKAGNTIYF
CDR3 DNA: TGCAGTGCTAAGCACAAGGCAGGAAACACCATATATTTT

clone size: many
D gene: -
V gene: TRBV19
J gene: TRBJ1-2
CDR3 protein: CASSTQTERDGYTF
CDR3 DNA: TGTGCCAGTAGTACCCAGACAGAGCGAGATGGCTACACCTTC

clone size: many
D gene: -
V gene: TRBV7-2
J gene: TRBJ2-1
CDR3 protein: CASSLKPGEQFF
CDR3 DNA: TGTGCCAGCAGCTTAAAACCGGGTGAGCAGTTCTTC

clone size: -
D gene: -
V gene: TRBV19
J gene: TRBJ1-1
CDR3 protein: CASAVRMNTEAFF
CDR3 DNA: TGTGCCAGTGCGGTCCGAATGAACACTGAAGCTTTCTTT

clone size: many
D gene: -
V gene: TRBV7-2
J gene: TRBJ1-2
CDR3 protein: CASSLVTGGGYTF
CDR3 DNA: TGTGCCAGCAGCTTAGTGACGGGGGGCGGCTACACCTTC

clone size: many
D gene: TRBD2
V gene: TRBV25-1
J gene: TRBJ2-5
CDR3 protein: CASSDSGSGGRPETQYF
CDR3 DNA: TGTGCCAGCAGTGACTCGGGGAGCGGGGGCCGGCCGGAGACCCAGTACTTC

clone size: many
D gene: TRBD2
V gene: TRBV7-2
J gene: TRBJ2-3
CDR3 protein: CASSLRTSGTTDTQYF
CDR3 DNA: TGTGCCAGCAGCTTACGGACTAGCGGGACCACAGATACGCAGTATTTT

clone size: many
D gene: -
V gene: TRBV7-2
J gene: TRBJ2-5
CDR3 protein: CASSPNRPRGETQYF
CDR3 DNA: TGTGCCAGCAGCCCAAACAGGCCCCGGGGGGAGACCCAGTACTTC

clone size: many
D gene: TRBD2
V gene: TRBV5-1
J gene: TRBJ2-3
CDR3 protein: CASSLALAGGEDTQYF
CDR3 DNA: TGCGCCAGCAGCTTGGCCCTAGCGGGGGGAGAAGATACGCAGTATTTT

clone size: many
D gene: -
V gene: TRBV4-3
J gene: TRBJ1-6
CDR3 protein: CASSQVGQPPLHF
CDR3 DNA: TGCGCCAGCAGCCAAGTCGGGCAGCCACCCCTCCACTTT

clone size: -
D gene: TRBD2
V gene: TRBV6-2/TRBV6-3
J gene: TRBJ2-7
CDR3 protein: CASSYSSTSGRSPYEQYF
CDR3 DNA: TGTGCCAGCAGTTACTCCTCGACTAGCGGGAGGTCACCCTACGAGCAGTACTTC

clone size: many
D gene: -
V gene: TRBV11-3
J gene: TRBJ2-7
CDR3 protein: CASRDSYEQYF
CDR3 DNA: TGTGCCAGCAGGGACTCCTACGAGCAGTACTTC

clone size: many
D gene: TRBD2
V gene: TRBV19
J gene: TRBJ2-1
CDR3 protein: CASSIILAASNNEQFF
CDR3 DNA: TGTGCCAGTAGTATAATTCTAGCGGCGTCCAACAATGAGCAGTTCTTC

clone size: few
D gene: TRBD1
V gene: TRBV28
J gene: TRBJ1-2
CDR3 protein: CASMSQGANYGYTF
CDR3 DNA: TGTGCCAGCATGAGTCAGGGGGCGAACTATGGCTACACCTTC

clone size: -
D gene: -
V gene: TRBV19
J gene: TRBJ2-2
CDR3 protein: CASRGDSNTGELFF
CDR3 DNA: TGTGCCAGTAGGGGGGACTCCAACACCGGGGAGCTGTTTTTT

clone size: few
D gene: -
V gene: TRBV19
J gene: TRBJ2-2
CDR3 protein: CASQKTGSGTGELFF
CDR3 DNA: TGTGCCAGTCAAAAGACGGGATCGGGCACCGGGGAGCTGTTTTTT

clone size: -
D gene: -
V gene: TRBV20-1
J gene: TRBJ1-2
CDR3 protein: CSAPDAGTSNYGYTF
CDR3 DNA: TGCAGTGCTCCCGACGCCGGAACCTCTAACTATGGCTACACCTTC

clone size: -
D gene: TRBD2
V gene: TRBV28
J gene: TRBJ2-1
CDR3 protein: CATTAGGGYNEQFF
CDR3 DNA: TGTGCCACGACGGCGGGAGGGGGGTACAATGAGCAGTTCTTC

clone size: -
D gene: -
V gene: TRBV4-3
J gene: TRBJ2-3
CDR3 protein: CASSQDNAGASTDTQYF
CDR3 DNA: TGCGCCAGCAGCCAAGATAATGCCGGTGCTAGCACAGATACGCAGTATTTT

clone size: -
D gene: TRBD1
V gene: TRBV30
J gene: TRBJ2-3
CDR3 protein: CAWSKEGQYTDTQYF
CDR3 DNA: TGTGCCTGGAGTAAAGAGGGACAGTACACAGATACGCAGTATTTT

clone size: many
D gene: -
V gene: TRBV7-2
J gene: TRBJ1-6
CDR3 protein: CASSLAVTSAPLHF
CDR3 DNA: TGTGCCAGCAGCTTAGCTGTAACCTCGGCCCCCCTCCACTTT

clone size: -
D gene: -
V gene: TRBV6-2/TRBV6-3
J gene: TRBJ2-1
CDR3 protein: CASSNHVLIGGLEEQFF
CDR3 DNA: TGTGCCAGCAGCAATCACGTCCTTATCGGGGGCCTTGAGGAGCAGTTCTTC

clone size: many
D gene: TRBD2
V gene: TRBV7-2
J gene: TRBJ2-4
CDR3 protein: CASRLPSGRVGKNIQYF
CDR3 DNA: TGTGCCAGCAGACTACCCAGCGGGAGGGTGGGCAAAAACATTCAGTACTTC

clone size: many
D gene: TRBD2
V gene: TRBV19
J gene: TRBJ2-1
CDR3 protein: CASSFRAASGRDEQFF
CDR3 DNA: TGTGCCAGTAGTTTCAGGGCGGCTAGCGGGAGGGATGAGCAGTTCTTC

clone size: few
D gene: TRBD1
V gene: TRBV5-1
J gene: TRBJ2-7
CDR3 protein: CASSGTGRSYEQYF
CDR3 DNA: TGCGCCAGCAGCGGGACAGGGCGCTCCTACGAGCAGTACTTC

clone size: many
D gene: TRBD2
V gene: TRBV7-2
J gene: TRBJ2-5
CDR3 protein: CASSRGTSGGAGETQYF
CDR3 DNA: TGTGCCAGCAGCCGAGGGACTAGCGGGGGGGCGGGGGAGACCCAGTACTTC

clone size: few
D gene: TRBD2
V gene: TRBV29-1
J gene: TRBJ2-5
CDR3 protein: CSVAASGGGQETQYF
CDR3 DNA: TGCAGCGTTGCGGCTAGCGGGGGAGGACAAGAGACCCAGTACTTC

clone size: many
D gene: TRBD2
V gene: TRBV4-3
J gene: TRBJ2-1
CDR3 protein: CASSQGPLAISYNEQFF
CDR3 DNA: TGCGCCAGCAGCCAAGGGCCACTAGCGATTTCCTACAATGAGCAGTTCTTC

clone size: few
D gene: TRBD2
V gene: TRBV29-1
J gene: TRBJ2-3
CDR3 protein: CSTRGLAGITDTQYF
CDR3 DNA: TGCAGCACCCGAGGACTAGCGGGAATCACAGATACGCAGTATTTT

clone size: -
D gene: -
V gene: TRBV6-2/TRBV6-3
J gene: TRBJ2-7
CDR3 protein: CASSSPPPLYEQYF
CDR3 DNA: TGTGCCAGCAGTTCTCCACCCCCTCTCTACGAGCAGTACTTC

clone size: many
D gene: -
V gene: TRBV6-5
J gene: TRBJ1-6
CDR3 protein: CASSYFRASYNSPLHF
CDR3 DNA: TGTGCCAGCAGTTACTTTAGGGCATCCTATAATTCACCCCTCCACTTT